This TCR beta chain was found in a study of shared clonotypes between healthy human individuals. Findings of the study overall: Donor scarcity curtailed the genetic and exposure-history diversity represented herein. The study found about 5% of naive CD4 clonotypes shared across a few donors. Richness estimates generally favored naive over memory subsets.

Positive CCR7 selection of CD45RO-negative cells yielded the naive CD8 cells, and terminally differentiated effector memory CD45RA+ cells were excluded. Comments on this clone: The target antigen is unknown.

Germline V lookup: CDR1 MGHRA, CDR2 YSYEKL. The length of the CDR3 is 14 residues. J lost 5 bases, V lost 6 bases, and 6 bases had no gene match. Produced via immunoSEQ multiplex PCR; TCRdb's table is partial and in-frame only. This table holds about 1.9 million clones, about 94% found once. This clonotype originated in a man aged 18 to 35 in good health. Some clones in this sample may be carry-over from other donors' samples. The sample taken for sequencing was naive CD8+ T cells from PBMCs. V is TRBV4-1 and J is TRBJ1-2; 10 nucleotides line up with TRBD1. CDR3 sequence (DNA): TGCGCCAGCAGGCCTCCGGGACAGGGGTATGGCTACACCTTC. Encoded protein: CASRPPGQGYGYTF.